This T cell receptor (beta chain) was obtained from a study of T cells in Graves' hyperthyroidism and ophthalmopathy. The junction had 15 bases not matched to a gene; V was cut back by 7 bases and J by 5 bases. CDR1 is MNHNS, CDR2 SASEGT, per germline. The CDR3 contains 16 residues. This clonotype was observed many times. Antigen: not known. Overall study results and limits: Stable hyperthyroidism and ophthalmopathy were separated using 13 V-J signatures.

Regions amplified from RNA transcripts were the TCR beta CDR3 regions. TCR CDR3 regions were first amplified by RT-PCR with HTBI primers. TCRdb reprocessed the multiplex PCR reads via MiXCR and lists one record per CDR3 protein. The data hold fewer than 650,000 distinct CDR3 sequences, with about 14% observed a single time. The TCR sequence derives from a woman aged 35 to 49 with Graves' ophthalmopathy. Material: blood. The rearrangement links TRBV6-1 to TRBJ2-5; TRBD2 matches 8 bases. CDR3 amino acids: CASTKETLAGGETQYF. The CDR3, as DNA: TGTGCCAGCACGAAAGAGACGCTAGCGGGTGGCGAGACCCAGTACTTC.